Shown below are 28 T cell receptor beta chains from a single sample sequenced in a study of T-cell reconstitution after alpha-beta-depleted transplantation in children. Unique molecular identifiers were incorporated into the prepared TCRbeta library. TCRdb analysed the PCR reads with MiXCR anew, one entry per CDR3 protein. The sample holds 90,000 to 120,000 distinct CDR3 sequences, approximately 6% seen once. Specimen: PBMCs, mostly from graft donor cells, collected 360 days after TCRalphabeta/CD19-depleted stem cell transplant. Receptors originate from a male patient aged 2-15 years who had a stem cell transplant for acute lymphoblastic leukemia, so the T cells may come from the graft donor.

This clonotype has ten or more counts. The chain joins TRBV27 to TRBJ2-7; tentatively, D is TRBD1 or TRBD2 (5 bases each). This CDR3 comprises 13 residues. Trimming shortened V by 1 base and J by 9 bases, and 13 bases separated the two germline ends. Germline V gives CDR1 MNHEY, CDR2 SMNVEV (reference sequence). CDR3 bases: TGTGCCAGCAGTTTATTGGGGACCAGCGTGCAGTACTTC. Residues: CASSLLGTSVQYF.

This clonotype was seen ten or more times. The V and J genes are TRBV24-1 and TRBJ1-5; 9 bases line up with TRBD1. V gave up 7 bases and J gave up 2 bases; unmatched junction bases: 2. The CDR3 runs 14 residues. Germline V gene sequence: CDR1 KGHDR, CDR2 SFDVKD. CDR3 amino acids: CATRGQGGNQPQHF. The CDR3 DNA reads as TGTGCCACCAGGGGACAGGGAGGCAATCAGCCCCAGCATTTT.

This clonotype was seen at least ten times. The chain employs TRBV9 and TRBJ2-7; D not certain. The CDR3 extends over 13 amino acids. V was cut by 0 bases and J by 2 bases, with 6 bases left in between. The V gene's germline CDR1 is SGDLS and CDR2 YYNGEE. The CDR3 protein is CASSVGRTYEQYF. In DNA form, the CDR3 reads TGTGCCAGCAGCGTAGGTAGAACCTACGAGCAGTACTTC.

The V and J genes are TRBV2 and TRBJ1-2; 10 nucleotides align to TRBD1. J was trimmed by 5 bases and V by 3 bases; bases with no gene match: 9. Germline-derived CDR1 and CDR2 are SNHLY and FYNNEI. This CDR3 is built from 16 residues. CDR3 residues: CASSEAGQGGGYGYTF. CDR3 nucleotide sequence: TGTGCCAGCAGTGAGGCTGGACAGGGGGGAGGGTATGGCTACACCTTC.

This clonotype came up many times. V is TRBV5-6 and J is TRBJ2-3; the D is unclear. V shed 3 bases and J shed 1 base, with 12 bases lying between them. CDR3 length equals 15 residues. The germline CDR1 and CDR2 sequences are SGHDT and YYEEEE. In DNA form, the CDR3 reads TGTGCCAGCAGCTCCTTAACCCCCGGCACAGATACGCAGTATTTT. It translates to CASSSLTPGTDTQYF.

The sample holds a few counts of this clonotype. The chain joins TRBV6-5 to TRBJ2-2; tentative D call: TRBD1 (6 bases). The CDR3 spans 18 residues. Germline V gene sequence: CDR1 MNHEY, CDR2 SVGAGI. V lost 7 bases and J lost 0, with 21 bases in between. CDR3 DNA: TGTGCCAGCAACCCCGGAGGACCGGGACACCCGAACACCGGGGAGCTGTTTTTT. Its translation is CASNPGGPGHPNTGELFF.

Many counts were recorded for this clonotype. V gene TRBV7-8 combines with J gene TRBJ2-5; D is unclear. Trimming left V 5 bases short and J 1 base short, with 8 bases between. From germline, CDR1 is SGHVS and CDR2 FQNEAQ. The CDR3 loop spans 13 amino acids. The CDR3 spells CASSPQPQETQYF. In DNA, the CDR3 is TGTGCCAGCAGCCCCCAACCCCAAGAGACCCAGTACTTC.

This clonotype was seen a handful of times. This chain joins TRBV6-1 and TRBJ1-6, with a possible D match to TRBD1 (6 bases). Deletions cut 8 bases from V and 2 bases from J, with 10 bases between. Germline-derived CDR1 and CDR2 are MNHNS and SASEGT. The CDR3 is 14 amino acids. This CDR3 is CASATGTYNSPLHF. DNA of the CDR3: TGTGCCAGCGCCACAGGGACCTATAATTCACCCCTCCACTTT.

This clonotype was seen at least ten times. CDR3 sequence: CASSPIGTYSEKLFF. The DNA of the CDR3 is TGTGCCAGCAGTCCCATTGGGACCTACTCTGAAAAACTGTTTTTT. This sequence joins TRBV27 and TRBJ1-4; the D gene is possibly TRBD1 (5 bases). CDR1 MNHEY and CDR2 SMNVEV come from the germline V gene (reference sequence). This CDR3 spans 15 amino acids. With 5 bases removed from V and 7 bases from J, the gap between germline ends came to 17 bases.

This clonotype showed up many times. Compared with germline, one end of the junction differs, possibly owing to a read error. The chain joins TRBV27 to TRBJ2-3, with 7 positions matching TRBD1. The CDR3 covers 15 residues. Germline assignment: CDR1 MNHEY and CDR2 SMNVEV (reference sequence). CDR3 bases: TGTGCCAGCAGATTATACAGGGGCCCCACAGATACGCAGTATTTT. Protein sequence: CASRLYRGPTDTQYF.

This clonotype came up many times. The CDR3 here is CASSKSDGGQELNEQFF. CDR3 DNA: TGTGCCAGCAGCAAATCAGACGGGGGACAGGAGCTCAATGAGCAGTTCTTC. This chain links TRBV21-1 with TRBJ2-1; the table's D call, TRBD1, has no DNA check behind it. TRBV21-1 is labeled a pseudogene. This CDR3 comprises 17 residues.

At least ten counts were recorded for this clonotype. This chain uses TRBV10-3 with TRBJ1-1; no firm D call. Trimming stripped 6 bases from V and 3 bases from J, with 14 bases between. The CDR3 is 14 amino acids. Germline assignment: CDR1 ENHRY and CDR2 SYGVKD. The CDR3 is CAIRTGNPYTEAFF. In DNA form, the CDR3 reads TGTGCCATCAGAACCGGGAATCCCTACACTGAAGCTTTCTTT.

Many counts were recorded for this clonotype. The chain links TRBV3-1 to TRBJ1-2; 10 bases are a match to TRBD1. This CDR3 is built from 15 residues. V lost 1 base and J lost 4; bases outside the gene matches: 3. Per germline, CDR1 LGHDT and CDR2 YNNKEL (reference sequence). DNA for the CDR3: TGTGCCAGCAGCCAAGTTGGACAGGGGGTCTATGGCTACACCTTC. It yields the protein CASSQVGQGVYGYTF.

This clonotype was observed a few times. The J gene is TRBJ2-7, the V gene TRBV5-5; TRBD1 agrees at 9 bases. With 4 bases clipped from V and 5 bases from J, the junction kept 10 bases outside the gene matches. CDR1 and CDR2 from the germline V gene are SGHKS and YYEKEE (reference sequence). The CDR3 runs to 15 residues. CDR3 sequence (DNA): TGTGCCAGCAGCCCGGGGGGACAGGGTGGCCACGAGCAGTACTTC. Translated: CASSPGGQGGHEQYF.

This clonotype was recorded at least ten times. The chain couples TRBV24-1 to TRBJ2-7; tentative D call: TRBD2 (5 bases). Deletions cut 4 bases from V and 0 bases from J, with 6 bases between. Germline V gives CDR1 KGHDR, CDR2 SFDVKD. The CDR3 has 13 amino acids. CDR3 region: CATSDRDSYEQYF. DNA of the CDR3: TGTGCCACCAGTGACCGGGACTCCTACGAGCAGTACTTC.

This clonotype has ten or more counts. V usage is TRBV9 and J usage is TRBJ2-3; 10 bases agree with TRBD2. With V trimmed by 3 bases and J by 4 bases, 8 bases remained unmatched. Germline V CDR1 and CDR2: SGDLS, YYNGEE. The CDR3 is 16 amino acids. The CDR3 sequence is CASSAGLAYSADTQYF. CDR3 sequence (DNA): TGTGCCAGCAGCGCGGGACTAGCGTACAGCGCAGATACGCAGTATTTT.

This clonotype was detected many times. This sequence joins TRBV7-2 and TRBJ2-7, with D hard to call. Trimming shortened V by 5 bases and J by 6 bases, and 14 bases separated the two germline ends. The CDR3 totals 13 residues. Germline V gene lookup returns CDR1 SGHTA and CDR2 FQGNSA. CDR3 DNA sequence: TGTGCCAGCAGCCCTTCATATCCCTTCGAGCAGTACTTC. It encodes CASSPSYPFEQYF.

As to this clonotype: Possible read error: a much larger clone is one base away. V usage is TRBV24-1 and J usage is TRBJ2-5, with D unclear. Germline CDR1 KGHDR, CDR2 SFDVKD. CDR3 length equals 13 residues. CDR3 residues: CDTQGPSRETQYF. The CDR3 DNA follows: TGTGACACCCAAGGACCGTCCCGGGAGACCCAGTACTTC.

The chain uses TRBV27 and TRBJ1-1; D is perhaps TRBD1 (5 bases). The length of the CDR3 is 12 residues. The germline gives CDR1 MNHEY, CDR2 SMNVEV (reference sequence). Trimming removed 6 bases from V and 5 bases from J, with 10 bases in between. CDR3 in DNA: TGTGCCAGCAGCCCTCGGGGGACTGAAGCTTTCTTT. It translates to CASSPRGTEAFF.

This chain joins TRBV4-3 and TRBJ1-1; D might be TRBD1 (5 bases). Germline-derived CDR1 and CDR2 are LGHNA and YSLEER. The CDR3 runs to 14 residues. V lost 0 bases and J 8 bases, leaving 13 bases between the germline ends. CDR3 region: CASSQEGTPLEAFF. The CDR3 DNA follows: TGCGCCAGCAGCCAAGAGGGGACTCCCCTAGAAGCTTTCTTT.

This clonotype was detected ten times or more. CDR3 in DNA: TGTGCCAGCAGCTTGCCGGGACCTAGAAACGCAGATACGCAGTATTTT. Protein sequence: CASSLPGPRNADTQYF. The chain joins TRBV7-2 to TRBJ2-3; possibly TRBD1 or TRBD2 for D (5 bases each). V was cut by 3 bases and J by 4 bases, with 17 bases left in between. Germline V gene data show CDR1 as SGHTA and CDR2 as FQGNSA. The CDR3 totals 16 residues.

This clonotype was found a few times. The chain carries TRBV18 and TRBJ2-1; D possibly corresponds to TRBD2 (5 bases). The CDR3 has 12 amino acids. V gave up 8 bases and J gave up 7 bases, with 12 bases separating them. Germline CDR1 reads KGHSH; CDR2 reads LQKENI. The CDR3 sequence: CASAKLDNEQFF. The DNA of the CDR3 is TGTGCCAGCGCAAAACTAGATAATGAGCAGTTCTTC.

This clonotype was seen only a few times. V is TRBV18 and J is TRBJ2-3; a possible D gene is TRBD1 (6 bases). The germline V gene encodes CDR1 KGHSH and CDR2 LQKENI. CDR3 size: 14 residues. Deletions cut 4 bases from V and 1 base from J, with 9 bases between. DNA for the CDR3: TGTGCCAGCTCACTTTGGACAGGCACAGATACGCAGTATTTT. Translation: CASSLWTGTDTQYF.

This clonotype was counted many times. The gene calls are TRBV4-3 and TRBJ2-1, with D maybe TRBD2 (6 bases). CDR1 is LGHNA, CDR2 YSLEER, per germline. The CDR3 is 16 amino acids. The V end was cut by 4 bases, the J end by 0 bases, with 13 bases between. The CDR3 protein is CASSLGAGVSYNEQFF. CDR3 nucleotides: TGCGCCAGCAGCCTCGGAGCGGGTGTCTCCTACAATGAGCAGTTCTTC.

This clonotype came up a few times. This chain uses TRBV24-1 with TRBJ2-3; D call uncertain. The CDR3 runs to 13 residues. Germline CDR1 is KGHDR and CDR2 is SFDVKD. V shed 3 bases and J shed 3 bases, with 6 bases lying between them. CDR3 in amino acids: CATSDGVTDTQYF. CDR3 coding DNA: TGTGCCACCAGTGATGGAGTGACAGATACGCAGTATTTT.

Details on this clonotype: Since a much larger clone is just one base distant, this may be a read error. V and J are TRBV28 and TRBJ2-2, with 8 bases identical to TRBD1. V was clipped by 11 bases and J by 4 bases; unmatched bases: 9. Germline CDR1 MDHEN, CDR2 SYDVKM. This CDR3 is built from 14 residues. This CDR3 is CAGEGGQVTGELFF. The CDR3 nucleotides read TGTGCCGGCGAAGGGGGACAGGTCACCGGGGAGCTGTTTTTT.

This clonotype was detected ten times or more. CDR3 coding DNA: TGTGCCAGCAGTTCCTACTTATCTTTCATATATTTT. This sequence encodes CASSSYLSFIYF. The chain links TRBV12-3 or TRBV12-4 to TRBJ1-3, with D uncertain. This CDR3 is built from 12 residues. V was trimmed by 4 bases and J by 12 bases, leaving 13 bases between them.

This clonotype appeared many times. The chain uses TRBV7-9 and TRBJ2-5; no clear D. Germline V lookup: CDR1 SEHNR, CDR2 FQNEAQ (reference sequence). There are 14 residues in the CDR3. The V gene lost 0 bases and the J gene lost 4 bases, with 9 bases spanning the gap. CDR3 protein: CASSLAMERETQYF. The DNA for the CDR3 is TGTGCCAGCAGCTTAGCAATGGAACGAGAGACCCAGTACTTC.